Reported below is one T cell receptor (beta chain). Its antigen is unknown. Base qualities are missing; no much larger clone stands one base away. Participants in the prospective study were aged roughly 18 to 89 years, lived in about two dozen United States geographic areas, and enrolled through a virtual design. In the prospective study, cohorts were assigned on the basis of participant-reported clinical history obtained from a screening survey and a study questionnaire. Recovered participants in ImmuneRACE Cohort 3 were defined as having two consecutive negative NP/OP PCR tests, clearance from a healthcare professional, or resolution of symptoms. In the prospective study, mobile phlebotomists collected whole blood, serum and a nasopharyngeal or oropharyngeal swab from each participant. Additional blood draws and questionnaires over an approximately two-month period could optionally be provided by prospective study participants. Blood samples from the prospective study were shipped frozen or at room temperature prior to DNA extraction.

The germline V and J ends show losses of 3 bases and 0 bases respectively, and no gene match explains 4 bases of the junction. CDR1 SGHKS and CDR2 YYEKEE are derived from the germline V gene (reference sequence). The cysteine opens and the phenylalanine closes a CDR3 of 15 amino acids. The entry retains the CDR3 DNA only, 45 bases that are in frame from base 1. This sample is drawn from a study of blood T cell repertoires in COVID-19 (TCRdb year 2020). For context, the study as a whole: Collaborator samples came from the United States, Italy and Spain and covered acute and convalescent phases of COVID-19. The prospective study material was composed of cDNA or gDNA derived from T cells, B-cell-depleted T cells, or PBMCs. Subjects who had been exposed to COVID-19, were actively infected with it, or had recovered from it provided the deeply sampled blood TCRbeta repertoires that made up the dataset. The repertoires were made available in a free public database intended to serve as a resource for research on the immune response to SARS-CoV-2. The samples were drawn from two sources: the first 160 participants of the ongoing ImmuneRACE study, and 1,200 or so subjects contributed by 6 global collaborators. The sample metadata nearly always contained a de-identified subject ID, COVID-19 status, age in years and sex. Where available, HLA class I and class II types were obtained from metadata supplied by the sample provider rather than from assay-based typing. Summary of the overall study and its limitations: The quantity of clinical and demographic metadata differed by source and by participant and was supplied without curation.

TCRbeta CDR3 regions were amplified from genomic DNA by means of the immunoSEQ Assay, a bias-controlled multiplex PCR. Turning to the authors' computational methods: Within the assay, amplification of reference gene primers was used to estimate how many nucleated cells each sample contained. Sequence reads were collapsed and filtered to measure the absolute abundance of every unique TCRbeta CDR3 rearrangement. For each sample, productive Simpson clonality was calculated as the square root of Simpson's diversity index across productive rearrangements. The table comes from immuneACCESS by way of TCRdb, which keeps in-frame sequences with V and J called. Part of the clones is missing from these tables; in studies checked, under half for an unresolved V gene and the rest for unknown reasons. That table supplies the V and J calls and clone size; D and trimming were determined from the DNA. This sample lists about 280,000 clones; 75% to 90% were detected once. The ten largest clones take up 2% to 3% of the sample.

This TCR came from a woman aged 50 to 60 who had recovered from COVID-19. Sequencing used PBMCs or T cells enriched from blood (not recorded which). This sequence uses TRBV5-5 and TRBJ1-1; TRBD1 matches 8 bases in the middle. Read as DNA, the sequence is TGTGCCAGCAGCTCCGGGACAGGATTGAACACTGAAGCTTTCTTT. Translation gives CASSSGTGLNTEAFF.